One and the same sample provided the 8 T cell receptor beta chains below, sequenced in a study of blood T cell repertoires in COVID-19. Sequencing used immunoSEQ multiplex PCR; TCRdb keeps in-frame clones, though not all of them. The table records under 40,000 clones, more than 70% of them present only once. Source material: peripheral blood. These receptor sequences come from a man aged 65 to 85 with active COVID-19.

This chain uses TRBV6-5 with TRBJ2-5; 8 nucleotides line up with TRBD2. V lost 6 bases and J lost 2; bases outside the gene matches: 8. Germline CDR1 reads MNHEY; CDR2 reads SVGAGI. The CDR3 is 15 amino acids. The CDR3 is CASRTLAGRQETQYF. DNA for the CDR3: TGTGCCAGCAGAACCTTAGCGGGAAGACAAGAGACCCAGTACTTC.

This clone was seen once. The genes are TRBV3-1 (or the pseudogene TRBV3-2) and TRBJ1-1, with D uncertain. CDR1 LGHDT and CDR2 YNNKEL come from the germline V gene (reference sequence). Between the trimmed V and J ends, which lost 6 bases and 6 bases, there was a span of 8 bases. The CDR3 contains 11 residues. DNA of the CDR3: TGTGCCAGCAGGGGAGGTGCTGAAGCTTTCTTT. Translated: CASRGGAEAFF.

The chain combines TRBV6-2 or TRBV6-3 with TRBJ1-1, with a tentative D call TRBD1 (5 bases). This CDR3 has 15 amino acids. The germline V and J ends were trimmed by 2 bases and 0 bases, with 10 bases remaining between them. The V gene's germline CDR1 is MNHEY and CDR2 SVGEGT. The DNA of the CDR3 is TGTGCCAGCAGTTACACGACAGATATGAACACTGAAGCTTTCTTT. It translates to CASSYTTDMNTEAFF.

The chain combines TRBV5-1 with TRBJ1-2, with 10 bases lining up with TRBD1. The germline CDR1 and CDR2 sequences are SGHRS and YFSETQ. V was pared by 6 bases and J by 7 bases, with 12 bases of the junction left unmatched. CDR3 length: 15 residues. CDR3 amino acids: CASNTQPGQGSGYTF. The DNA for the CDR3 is TGCGCCAGCAACACCCAACCGGGACAGGGGTCTGGCTACACCTTC.

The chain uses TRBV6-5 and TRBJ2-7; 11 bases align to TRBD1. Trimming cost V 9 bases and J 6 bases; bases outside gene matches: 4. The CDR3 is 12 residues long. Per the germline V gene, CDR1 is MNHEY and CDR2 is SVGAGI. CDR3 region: CARGQGGGEQYF. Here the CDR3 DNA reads TGTGCCAGGGGACAGGGGGGCGGCGAGCAGTACTTC.

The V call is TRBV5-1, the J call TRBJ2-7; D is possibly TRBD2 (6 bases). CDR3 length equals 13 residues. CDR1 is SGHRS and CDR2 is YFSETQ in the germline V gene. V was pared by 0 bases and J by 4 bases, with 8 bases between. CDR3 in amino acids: CASSLAGLYEQYF. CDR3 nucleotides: TGCGCCAGCAGCTTGGCCGGACTATACGAGCAGTACTTC.

The CDR3 nucleotides are TGTGCCAGCAGTTTATTGGAGACTAGCGGGAGGACCTACGAGCAGTACTTC. This translates into CASSLLETSGRTYEQYF. This rearrangement joins TRBV28 to TRBJ2-7, with 13 bases identical to TRBD2. The CDR3 extends over 17 amino acids. V was clipped by 1 base and J by 2 bases; unmatched bases: 5. Germline loops: CDR1 MDHEN, CDR2 SYDVKM.

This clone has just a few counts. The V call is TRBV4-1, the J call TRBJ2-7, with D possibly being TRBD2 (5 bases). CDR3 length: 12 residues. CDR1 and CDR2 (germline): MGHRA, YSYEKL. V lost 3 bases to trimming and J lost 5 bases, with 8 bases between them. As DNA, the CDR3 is TGCGCCAGCAGCCAGGGAGCAGACGAGCAGTACTTC. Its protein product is CASSQGADEQYF.